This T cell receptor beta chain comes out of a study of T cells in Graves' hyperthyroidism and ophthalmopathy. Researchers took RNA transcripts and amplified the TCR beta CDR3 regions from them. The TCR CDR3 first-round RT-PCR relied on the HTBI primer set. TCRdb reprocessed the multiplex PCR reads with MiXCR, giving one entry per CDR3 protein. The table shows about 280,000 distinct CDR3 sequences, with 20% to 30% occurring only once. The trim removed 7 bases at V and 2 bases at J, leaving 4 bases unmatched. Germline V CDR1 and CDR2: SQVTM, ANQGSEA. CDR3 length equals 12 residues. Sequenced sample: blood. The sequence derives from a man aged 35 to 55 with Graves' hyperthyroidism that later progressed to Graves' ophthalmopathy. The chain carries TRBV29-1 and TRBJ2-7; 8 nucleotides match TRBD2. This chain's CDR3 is CSGGLGPYEQYF. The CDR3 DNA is TGCAGCGGGGGACTAGGCCCCTACGAGCAGTACTTC.